This T cell receptor (beta chain) is drawn from a study of beta chain features in type 1 diabetes. On the study more broadly: No patient-donor differences in age, gender, total cells or subset yield.

CDR3 length: 14 amino acids. V lost 1 base and J lost 4, with 10 bases in between. Per germline, CDR1 MNHEY and CDR2 SMNVEV (reference sequence). Only a few counts were recorded for this clone. What it binds is not known. General study findings and limits: Type 1 diabetes patients had TCRB CDR3s that were shorter (moderately but significantly so) in all four CD4+ subsets. TCRB rearrangement may or may not be influenced by HLA type; here this remained unresolved.

Every bit of the isolated RNA underwent reverse transcription, so sequencing read expressed TCRB transcripts. Generated by immunoSEQ multiplex PCR, the TCRdb table keeps only in-frame clones and is missing some. In the table there are more than 250,000 clones, 15% of which are singletons. Per donor, one heparinised blood draw averaged approximately 120 mL. Specimen: naive CD4+ T cells from blood. The sequence was collected from a young man with type 1 diabetes. The V gene is TRBV27, the J gene TRBJ2-5; possibly TRBD2 for D (6 bases). CDR3 sequence (DNA): TGTGCCAGCAGTTTATGGAGGGGTCGAGAGACCCAGTACTTC. Translating gives CASSLWRGRETQYF.